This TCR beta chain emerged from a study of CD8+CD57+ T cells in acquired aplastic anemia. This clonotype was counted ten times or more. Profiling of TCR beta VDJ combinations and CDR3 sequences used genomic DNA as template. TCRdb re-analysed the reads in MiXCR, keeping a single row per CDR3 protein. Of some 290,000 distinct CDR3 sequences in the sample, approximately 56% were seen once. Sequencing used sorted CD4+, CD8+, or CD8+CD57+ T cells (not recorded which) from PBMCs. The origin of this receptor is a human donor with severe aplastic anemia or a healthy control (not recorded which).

The CDR3 loop is CASSIEWGGGANTEAFF. The CDR3 DNA follows: TGTGCCAGTAGTATTGAGTGGGGGGGTGGCGCGAACACTGAAGCTTTCTTT. V is TRBV19 and J is TRBJ1-1; a weak D match, TRBD1 (5 bases). There are 17 residues in the CDR3. Trimming stripped 3 bases from V and 1 base from J, with 18 bases between. Looked up from germline, CDR1 is LNHDA and CDR2 is SQIVND (reference sequence). Drawing the rest from reference TRBV19 and TRBJ1-1, the complete variable domain is DGGITQSPKYLFRKEGQNVTLSCEQNLNHDAMYWYRQDPGQGLRLIYYSQIVNDFQKGDIAEGYSVSREKKESFPLTVTSAQKNPTAFYLCASSIEWGGGANTEAFFGQGTRLTVV.